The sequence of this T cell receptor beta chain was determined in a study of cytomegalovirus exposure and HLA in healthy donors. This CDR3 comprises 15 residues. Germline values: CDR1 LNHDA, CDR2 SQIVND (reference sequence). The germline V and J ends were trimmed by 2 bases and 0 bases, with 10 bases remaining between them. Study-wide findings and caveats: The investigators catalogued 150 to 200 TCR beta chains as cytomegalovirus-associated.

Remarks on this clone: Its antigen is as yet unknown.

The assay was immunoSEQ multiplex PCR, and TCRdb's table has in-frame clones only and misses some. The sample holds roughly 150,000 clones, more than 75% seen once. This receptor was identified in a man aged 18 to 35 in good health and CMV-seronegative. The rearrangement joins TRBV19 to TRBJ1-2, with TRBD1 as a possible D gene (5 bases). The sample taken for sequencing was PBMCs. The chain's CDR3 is CASSINKGANYGYTF. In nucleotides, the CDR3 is TGTGCCAGTAGTATAAACAAAGGGGCTAACTATGGCTACACCTTC.